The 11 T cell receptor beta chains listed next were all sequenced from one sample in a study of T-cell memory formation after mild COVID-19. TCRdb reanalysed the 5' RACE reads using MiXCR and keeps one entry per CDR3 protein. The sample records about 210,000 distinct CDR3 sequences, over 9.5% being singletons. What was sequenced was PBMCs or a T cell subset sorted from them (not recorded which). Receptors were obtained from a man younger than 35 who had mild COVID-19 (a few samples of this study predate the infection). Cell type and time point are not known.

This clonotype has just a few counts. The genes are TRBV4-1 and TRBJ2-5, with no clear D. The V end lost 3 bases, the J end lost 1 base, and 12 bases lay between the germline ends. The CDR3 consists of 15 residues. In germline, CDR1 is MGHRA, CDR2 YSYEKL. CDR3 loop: CASSHQNQAQETQYF. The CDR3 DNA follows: TGCGCCAGCAGCCACCAGAACCAGGCCCAAGAGACCCAGTACTTC.

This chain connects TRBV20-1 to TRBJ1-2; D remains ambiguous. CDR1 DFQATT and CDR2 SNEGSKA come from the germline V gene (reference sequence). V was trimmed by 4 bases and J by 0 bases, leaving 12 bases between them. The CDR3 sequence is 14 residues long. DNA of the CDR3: TGCAGTGCTACGGGTCGGGGAGCTAACTATGGCTACACCTTC. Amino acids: CSATGRGANYGYTF.

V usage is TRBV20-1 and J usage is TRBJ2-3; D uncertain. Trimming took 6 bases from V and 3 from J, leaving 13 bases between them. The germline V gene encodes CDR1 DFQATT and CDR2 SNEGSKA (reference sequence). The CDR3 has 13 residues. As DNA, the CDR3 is TGCAGTGCCCCCGTCCCCGGAACAGATACGCAGTATTTT. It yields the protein CSAPVPGTDTQYF.

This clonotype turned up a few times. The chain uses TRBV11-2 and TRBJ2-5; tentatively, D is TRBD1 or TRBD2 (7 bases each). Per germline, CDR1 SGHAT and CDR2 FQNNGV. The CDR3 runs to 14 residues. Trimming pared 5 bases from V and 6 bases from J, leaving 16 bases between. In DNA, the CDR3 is TGTGCCAGCAGCCTAAGACAGGGAGGGAAGACCCAGTACTTC. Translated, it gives CASSLRQGGKTQYF.

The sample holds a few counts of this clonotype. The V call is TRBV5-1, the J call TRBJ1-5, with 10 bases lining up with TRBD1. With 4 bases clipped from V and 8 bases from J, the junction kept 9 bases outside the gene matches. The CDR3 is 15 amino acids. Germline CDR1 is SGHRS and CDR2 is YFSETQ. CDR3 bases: TGCGCCAGCAGCCCGATGGGGACAGGGGAGGAGCCCCAGCATTTT. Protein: CASSPMGTGEEPQHF. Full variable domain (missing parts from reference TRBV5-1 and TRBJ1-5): KAGVTQTPRYLIKTRGQQVTLSCSPISGHRSVSWYQQTPGQGLQFLFEYFSETQRNKGNFPGRFSGRQFSNSRSEMNVSTLELGDSALYLCASSPMGTGEEPQHFGDGTRLSIL.

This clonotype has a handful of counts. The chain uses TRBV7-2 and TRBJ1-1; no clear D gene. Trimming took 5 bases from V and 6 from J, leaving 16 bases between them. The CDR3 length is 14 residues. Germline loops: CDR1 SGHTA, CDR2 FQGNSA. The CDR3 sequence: CASSPWAARPEAFF. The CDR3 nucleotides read TGTGCCAGCAGCCCCTGGGCCGCGCGGCCTGAAGCTTTCTTT. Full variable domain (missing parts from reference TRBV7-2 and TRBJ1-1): GAGVSQSPSNKVTEKGKDVELRCDPISGHTALYWYRQSLGQGLEFLIYFQGNSAPDKSGLPSDRFSAERTGGSVSTLTIQRTQQEDSAVYLCASSPWAARPEAFFGQGTRLTVV.

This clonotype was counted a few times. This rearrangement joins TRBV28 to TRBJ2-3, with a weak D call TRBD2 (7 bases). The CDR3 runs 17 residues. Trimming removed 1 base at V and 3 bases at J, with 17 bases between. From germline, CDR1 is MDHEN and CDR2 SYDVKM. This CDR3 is CASSLSGAGVWTDTQYF. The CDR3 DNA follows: TGTGCCAGCAGTTTATCGGGGGCGGGGGTCTGGACAGATACGCAGTATTTT.

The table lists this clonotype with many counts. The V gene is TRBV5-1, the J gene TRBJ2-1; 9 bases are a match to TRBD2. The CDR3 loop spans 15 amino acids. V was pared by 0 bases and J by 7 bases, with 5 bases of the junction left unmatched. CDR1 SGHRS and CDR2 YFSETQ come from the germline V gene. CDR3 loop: CASSLELAGVNEQFF. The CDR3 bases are TGCGCCAGCAGCTTGGAATTAGCGGGGGTAAATGAGCAGTTCTTC. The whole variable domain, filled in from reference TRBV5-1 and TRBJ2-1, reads KAGVTQTPRYLIKTRGQQVTLSCSPISGHRSVSWYQQTPGQGLQFLFEYFSETQRNKGNFPGRFSGRQFSNSRSEMNVSTLELGDSALYLCASSLELAGVNEQFFGPGTRLTVL.

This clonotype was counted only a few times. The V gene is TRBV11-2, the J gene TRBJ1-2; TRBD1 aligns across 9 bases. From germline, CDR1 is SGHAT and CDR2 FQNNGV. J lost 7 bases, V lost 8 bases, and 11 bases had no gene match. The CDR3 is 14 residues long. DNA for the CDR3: TGTGCCAGCGGTGGGAGGACAGGGGCTTTTGGCTACACCTTC. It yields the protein CASGGRTGAFGYTF.

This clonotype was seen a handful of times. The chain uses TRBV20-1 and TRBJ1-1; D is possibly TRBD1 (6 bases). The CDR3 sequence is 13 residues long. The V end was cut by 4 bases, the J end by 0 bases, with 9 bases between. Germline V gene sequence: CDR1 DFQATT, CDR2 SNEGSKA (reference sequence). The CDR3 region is CSATGAVNTEAFF. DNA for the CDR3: TGCAGTGCTACGGGGGCAGTGAACACTGAAGCTTTCTTT.

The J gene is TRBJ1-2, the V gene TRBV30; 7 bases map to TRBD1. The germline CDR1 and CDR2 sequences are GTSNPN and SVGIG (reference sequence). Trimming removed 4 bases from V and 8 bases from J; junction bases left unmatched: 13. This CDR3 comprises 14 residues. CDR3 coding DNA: TGTGCCTGGATGCCCCCGGACAGGAAAAGGGGCTACACCTTC. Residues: CAWMPPDRKRGYTF.